The clone carrying this T cell receptor (beta chain) was observed many times. Antigen: not known. This specimen comes from a study of beta chain features in type 1 diabetes. Notes on the study in general: Cells that show high TCR expression could be over-represented by cDNA sequencing.

The isolated RNA, all of it, was reverse transcribed, so expressed TCRB transcripts were what got sequenced. This table comes from immunoSEQ multiplex PCR, and its TCRdb copy is limited to in-frame clones, with some not included. The repertoire holds around 290,000 clones, roughly 8% seen once, with roughly 1% in the top ten. Source material: central memory CD4+ T cells from blood. The sequence derives from a woman between 18 and 29 years old in good health.

The CDR3 DNA reads TGTGCCAGCAGCTTGACGCAGGGCACACCTGGAAACACCATATATTTT. Translating gives CASSLTQGTPGNTIYF. This chain joins TRBV5-4 and TRBJ1-3; D might be TRBD1 (5 bases). There are 16 residues in the CDR3. The V and J ends lost 1 base and 2 bases respectively, with 13 bases between them. Germline V gene lookup returns CDR1 SGHNT and CDR2 YYREEE (reference sequence).